This T cell receptor beta chain was captured by sequencing in a study of blood T cell repertoires in COVID-19. Background on the study: Acute and convalescent COVID-19 samples came from the United States, Italy and Spain. T cells, B-cell-depleted T cells, or PBMCs provided the cDNA or gDNA that served as material.

Original methodology: Amplification from reference gene primers served as the basis for estimated nucleated cell counts. TCRdb's copy holds only in-frame clones and misses some; the assay was immunoSEQ multiplex PCR. That table supplies the V and J calls and clone size; D and trimming were determined from the DNA. The table has about 330,000 clones, 65% to 90% seen once. This CDR3 comprises 15 residues. Germline V gives CDR1 SNHLY, CDR2 FYNNEI. Trimming removed 4 bases at V and 5 bases at J, with 17 bases between. Participant-given clinical history determined each cohort assignment. The source of this sequence is a woman between 18 and 29 years old who had recovered from COVID-19. V usage is TRBV2 and J usage is TRBJ1-2; D gene unclear. The sequenced sample consisted of PBMCs or T cells enriched from blood (not recorded which). As DNA, the CDR3 is TGTGCCAGCAGTGTCGGTCGGGGAAAAGGGTATGGCTACACCTTC. It yields the protein CASSVGRGKGYGYTF.